This T cell receptor (beta chain) emerged from a study of control samples from healthy donors and cancer patients. The germline V gene has CDR1 SGHTA and CDR2 FQGNSA. V gave up 3 bases and J gave up 2 bases, with 19 bases separating them. The CDR3 has 17 amino acids. Profiled with immunoSEQ multiplex PCR; TCRdb holds only in-frame clones, not every one. The sample consists of roughly 90,000 clones, roughly four fifths of them appearing once. The receptor comes from an older woman in good health. Sequenced sample: blood. This rearrangement joins TRBV7-2 to TRBJ2-5; D unresolved. This CDR3 reads CASSFYTRLGGQETQYF. CDR3 in DNA: TGTGCCAGCAGCTTTTATACGCGGCTGGGTGGTCAAGAGACCCAGTACTTC.